The next 31 T cell receptor beta chains were all read from a single sample in a study of CD8 T cells in Susac syndrome. Reverse transcription of about 0.45 to 1 ug RNA was carried out with random hexamers. TCRdb re-called the immunoSEQ multiplex PCR reads with MiXCR, one entry per CDR3 protein. The table records 200,000 to 250,000 distinct CDR3 sequences, around 93% of them present only once. Sequencing was performed on CD4+ T cells from PBMCs. Every receptor here comes from a human donor with Susac syndrome.

The chain carries TRBV27 and TRBJ1-2, with D possibly being TRBD1 (6 bases). This CDR3 region has 15 residues. V lost 7 bases and J lost 5, with 20 bases in between. Germline V lookup: CDR1 MNHEY, CDR2 SMNVEV (reference sequence). CDR3 loop: CASTPSRTETYGYTF. The DNA for the CDR3 is TGTGCCAGCACCCCATCGCGGACAGAGACATATGGCTACACCTTC.

This chain links TRBV15 with TRBJ1-6; D not certain. The CDR3 covers 16 residues. CDR1 is LNHNV, CDR2 YYDKDF, per germline (reference sequence). Trimming cost V 0 bases and J 8 bases, with 14 bases left between them. The CDR3 DNA reads TGTGCCACCAGCAGAGACCTAGAGATGGCGGATTCACCCCTCCACTTT. It specifies CATSRDLEMADSPLHF.

The chain is built from TRBV25-1 and TRBJ1-2, with 8 nucleotides matching TRBD1. CDR3 size: 15 residues. Germline V lookup: CDR1 MGHDK, CDR2 SYGVNS. Losses at the gene ends were 1 base for V and 4 bases for J; bases not matched to a gene: 5. This chain's CDR3 is CASSESTGTGYGYTF. The CDR3 coding sequence is TGTGCCAGCAGTGAATCCACCGGGACAGGCTATGGCTACACCTTC.

This clonotype was observed a single time. The chain joins TRBV6-5 to TRBJ1-1; no reliable D call. The V gene lost 0 bases and the J gene lost 1 base, with 9 bases spanning the gap. Germline V gene data show CDR1 as MNHEY and CDR2 as SVGAGI. The CDR3 sequence is 15 residues long. The CDR3: CASSYSRAGNTEAFF. The DNA for the CDR3 is TGTGCCAGCAGTTACTCACGTGCCGGGAACACTGAAGCTTTCTTT.

The chain carries TRBV9 and TRBJ2-1, with D uncertain. V lost 0 bases to trimming and J lost 9 bases, with 10 bases between them. Germline V lookup: CDR1 SGDLS, CDR2 YYNGEE. This CDR3 comprises 13 residues. Here the CDR3 reads CASSVGGPGEQFF. The CDR3 region has the DNA TGTGCCAGCAGCGTAGGGGGTCCGGGTGAGCAGTTCTTC.

This clonotype has only one observation. The chain combines TRBV20-1 with TRBJ2-7; 9 bases line up with TRBD2. The germline V gene has CDR1 DFQATT and CDR2 SNEGSKA (reference sequence). This CDR3 contains 14 residues. Trimming at V came to 5 bases and at J to 0 bases, leaving 5 bases not matched to a gene. DNA of the CDR3: TGCAGTGCTTATAGCGGGGGCCCCTCCTACGAGCAGTACTTC. This translates into CSAYSGGPSYEQYF.

The chain is built from TRBV24-1 and TRBJ2-1; D is uncertain. Germline V lookup: CDR1 KGHDR, CDR2 SFDVKD. The CDR3 consists of 13 residues. Trimming cost V 4 bases and J 7 bases, with 10 bases left between them. CDR3 amino acids: CATSEPGLNEQFF. The CDR3 DNA reads TGTGCCACCAGTGAGCCAGGTCTTAATGAGCAGTTCTTC.

The count of this clonotype is one. The CDR3 loop is CASRLVDTQYF. The CDR3 coding sequence is TGTGCCAGCAGACTAGTAGATACGCAGTATTTT. The V call is TRBV3-1, the J call TRBJ2-3; possibly TRBD2 for D (5 bases). Germline CDR1 reads LGHDT; CDR2 reads YNNKEL (reference sequence). V was shortened by 6 bases and J by 5 bases, with 6 bases between the two germline ends. This CDR3 comprises 11 residues.

The chain couples TRBV24-1 to TRBJ2-3; unclear D gene. V gave up 8 bases and J gave up 3 bases, with 11 bases separating them. In germline, CDR1 is KGHDR, CDR2 SFDVKD. The CDR3 has 13 amino acids. The CDR3: CATMSRSTDTQYF. In nucleotides, the CDR3 is TGTGCCACCATGTCTAGGTCGACAGATACGCAGTATTTT.

This clonotype has just one count. CDR3 sequence reads: CASSYGQEQETQYF. The CDR3 region has the DNA TGTGCCAGCAGTTACGGACAGGAGCAAGAGACCCAGTACTTC. This chain joins TRBV6-2 or TRBV6-3 and TRBJ2-5; 7 nucleotides align to TRBD1. The J segment lost 2 bases and the V segment lost 2 bases, leaving 2 bases of the junction unmatched. In germline, CDR1 is MNHEY, CDR2 SVGEGT. The CDR3 is 14 residues long.

CDR3 sequence: CASSLEHPNTEAFF. The CDR3 nucleotides read TGCGCCAGCAGCTTGGAACACCCGAACACTGAAGCTTTCTTT. This chain uses TRBV5-1 with TRBJ1-1; the D is unclear. Deletions cut 0 bases from V and 1 base from J, with 7 bases between. The germline V gene has CDR1 SGHRS and CDR2 YFSETQ. The CDR3 is made up of 14 amino acids.

J is TRBJ1-4 and V is TRBV2; TRBD1 is a possible D gene (5 bases). Germline V CDR1 and CDR2: SNHLY, FYNNEI. Trimming took off 5 bases at V and 6 bases at J, with 10 bases between the two ends. The CDR3 is 13 residues long. The CDR3 DNA sequence: TGTGCCAGCAGTTCCGGGACCTATGAAAAACTGTTTTTT. Translating it yields CASSSGTYEKLFF.

V usage is TRBV5-4 and J usage is TRBJ2-3; D gene uncertain. The V end was cut by 0 bases, the J end by 6 bases, with 20 bases between. Germline V lookup: CDR1 SGHNT, CDR2 YYREEE (reference sequence). This CDR3 is 17 amino acids long. This CDR3 reads CASSLVGGARARDTQYF. CDR3 sequence (DNA): TGTGCCAGCAGCTTGGTGGGCGGAGCGCGAGCCCGGGATACGCAGTATTTT. Full variable domain (rest looked up from reference TRBV5-4 and TRBJ2-3): ETGVTQSPTHLIKTRGQQVTLRCSSQSGHNTVSWYQQALGQGPQFIFQYYREEENGRGNFPPRFSGLQFPNYSSELNVNALELDDSALYLCASSLVGGARARDTQYFGPGTRLTVL.

V and J are TRBV7-3 and TRBJ1-6; maybe TRBD1 (5 bases). Trimming pared 6 bases from V and 0 bases from J, leaving 12 bases between. Germline assignment: CDR1 SGHTA and CDR2 FQGTGA. This CDR3 has 16 amino acids. In nucleotides, the CDR3 is TGTGCCAGCAGTAGGGGCAGATCCTCCTATAATTCACCCCTCCACTTT. It yields the protein CASSRGRSSYNSPLHF.

This clonotype was recorded a few times. This chain links TRBV19 with TRBJ2-3; D uncertain. CDR3 size: 12 residues. Germline loops: CDR1 LNHDA, CDR2 SQIVND (reference sequence). The V and J ends lost 3 bases and 0 bases respectively, with 1 base between them. CDR3: CASSISTDTQYF. The CDR3 coding sequence is TGTGCCAGTAGTATTAGCACAGATACGCAGTATTTT.

This chain connects TRBV9 to TRBJ1-1; no clear D gene. V lost 0 bases and J 2 bases, leaving 14 bases between the germline ends. The CDR3 runs 16 residues. CDR1 is SGDLS, CDR2 YYNGEE, per germline. The CDR3 coding sequence is TGTGCCAGCAGCGTAGAACTCTACTTGGAAAACACTGAAGCTTTCTTT. The encoded protein is CASSVELYLENTEAFF.

This rearrangement joins TRBV4-1 to TRBJ2-1; perhaps D is TRBD1 or TRBD2 (7 bases each). Trimming removed 0 bases from V and 4 bases from J, with 13 bases in between. Germline V gene lookup returns CDR1 MGHRA and CDR2 YSYEKL. This CDR3 comprises 16 residues. The CDR3: CASSQDRQGGYNEQFF. The CDR3 DNA is TGCGCCAGCAGCCAAGATCGGCAGGGGGGGTACAATGAGCAGTTCTTC.

The DNA for the CDR3 is TGTGCCAGCACGCAGGATCGAAGCTCCTACGAGCAGTACTTC. Its translation: CASTQDRSSYEQYF. This rearrangement joins TRBV6-2 or TRBV6-3 to TRBJ2-7; no reliable D call. CDR3 length: 14 amino acids. The germline gives CDR1 MNHEY, CDR2 SVGEGT. Trimming stripped 7 bases from V and 0 bases from J, with 13 bases between.

The V and J genes are TRBV9 and TRBJ1-1, with D hard to call. CDR1 is SGDLS, CDR2 YYNGEE, per germline. The length of the CDR3 is 15 residues. Between the trimmed V and J ends, which lost 3 bases and 0 bases, there was a span of 12 bases. DNA for the CDR3: TGTGCCAGCAGCGGTGACGGGCCGATGAACACTGAAGCTTTCTTT. Translation gives CASSGDGPMNTEAFF.

The genes are TRBV7-2 and TRBJ2-3; D is undetermined. Germline V gene lookup returns CDR1 SGHTA and CDR2 FQGNSA. The V gene lost 5 bases and the J gene lost 1 base, with 7 bases spanning the gap. This CDR3 region has 13 residues. This CDR3 is CASSPIRTDTQYF. CDR3 coding DNA: TGTGCCAGCAGCCCCATCCGCACAGATACGCAGTATTTT.

Only a few counts were recorded for this clonotype. The chain has TRBV7-6 and TRBJ2-7; 8 nucleotides align to TRBD1. From germline, CDR1 is SGHVS and CDR2 FNYEAQ. The CDR3 runs 13 residues. Germline trimming cut 5 bases from V and 2 bases from J; bases unmatched to any gene: 2. CDR3 nucleotides: TGTGCCAGCAGCCGGGACAGGACCTACGAGCAGTACTTC. Its translation is CASSRDRTYEQYF.

The chain joins TRBV4-3 to TRBJ2-2; TRBD1 aligns across 9 bases. CDR3 size: 16 residues. After removal of 5 bases from V and 6 bases from J, the junction contained 10 bases not matched to a gene. Germline assignment: CDR1 LGHNA and CDR2 YSLEER. In DNA, the CDR3 is TGCGCCAGCAGCGTCCGGGACAGGGCCGCCGCCGGGGAGCTGTTTTTT. Residues: CASSVRDRAAAGELFF.

The chain combines TRBV5-5 with TRBJ1-1; no clear D gene. From germline, CDR1 is SGHKS and CDR2 YYEKEE (reference sequence). Trimming removed 3 bases from V and 1 base from J, with 13 bases in between. CDR3 length: 15 residues. CDR3 nucleotides: TGTGCCAGCAGCTCCACATACAGCGAGAACACTGAAGCTTTCTTT. Encoded protein: CASSSTYSENTEAFF.

This clonotype was counted between two and nine times. The chain is built from TRBV12-3 or TRBV12-4 and TRBJ1-6, with 8 positions matching TRBD1. V trimming: 5 bases; J trimming: 6 bases; junction bases outside the gene matches: 3. The CDR3 loop spans 14 amino acids. The DNA of the CDR3 is TGTGCCAGCAGTCCCACAGGGGGTAATTCACCCCTCCACTTT. It translates to CASSPTGGNSPLHF.

The genes are TRBV19 and TRBJ1-2, with 7 bases lining up with TRBD1. The CDR3 is 15 residues long. CDR1 is LNHDA and CDR2 is SQIVND in the germline V gene (reference sequence). The V and J ends lost 8 bases and 4 bases, in that order; junction bases with no gene match: 13. For the CDR3, the DNA is TGTGCCAGTGGGAACCCACCGGGACAGATCTATGGCTACACCTTC. Its protein is CASGNPPGQIYGYTF. Supplemented by reference TRBV19 and TRBJ1-2, the full variable domain reads DGGITQSPKYLFRKEGQNVTLSCEQNLNHDAMYWYRQDPGQGLRLIYYSQIVNDFQKGDIAEGYSVSREKKESFPLTVTSAQKNPTAFYLCASGNPPGQIYGYTFGSGTRLTVV.

This chain links TRBV3-1 with TRBJ2-6, with unresolved D. The CDR3 totals 14 residues. Germline V gives CDR1 LGHDT, CDR2 YNNKEL (reference sequence). Trimming cost V 4 bases and J 3 bases, with 7 bases left between them. The CDR3 sequence is CASSLKHGANVLTF. DNA of the CDR3: TGTGCCAGCAGCCTTAAGCATGGGGCCAACGTCCTGACTTTC.

The genes are TRBV7-2 and TRBJ2-5, with 12 bases fitting TRBD2. This CDR3 contains 18 residues. Germline V gene sequence: CDR1 SGHTA, CDR2 FQGNSA. V shed 4 bases and J 7 bases; nucleotides not matched to a gene: 16. CDR3 bases: TGTGCCAGCAGCTCCGCCACTAGCGGGGGGACCCGCGGTGGGACCCAGTACTTC. It specifies CASSSATSGGTRGGTQYF.

This CDR3 is CASSLGGQGETQYF. The CDR3 DNA follows: TGTGCCAGCAGCTTGGGGGGACAGGGAGAGACCCAGTACTTC. The chain carries TRBV5-6 and TRBJ2-5, with 9 bases identical to TRBD1. The V gene end was trimmed by 0 bases and the J gene end by 4 bases; junction bases not matched to a gene: 1. The V gene's germline CDR1 is SGHDT and CDR2 YYEEEE. CDR3 length: 14 amino acids.

The rearrangement links TRBV24-1 to TRBJ2-6; unclear D gene. The CDR3 covers 16 residues. CDR1 and CDR2 from the germline V gene are KGHDR and SFDVKD. V lost 1 base to trimming and J lost 1 base, with 7 bases between them. CDR3 sequence (DNA): TGTGCCACCAGTGATTTTGGGAAGTCTGGGGCCAACGTCCTGACTTTC. Protein product: CATSDFGKSGANVLTF.

The CDR3 DNA reads TGCAGCGTTGAACCGATGGGGGGCACCGGGGAGCTGTTTTTT. It encodes CSVEPMGGTGELFF. The genes are TRBV29-1 and TRBJ2-2; D possibly corresponds to TRBD2 (6 bases). V gave up 2 bases and J gave up 4 bases, with 11 bases separating them. The CDR3 runs to 14 residues. Germline CDR1 and CDR2: SQVTM and ANQGSEA.

The J gene is TRBJ2-1, the V gene TRBV7-9; D might be TRBD1 (6 bases). Germline CDR1 SEHNR, CDR2 FQNEAQ (reference sequence). The CDR3 length is 16 residues. V was pared by 1 base and J by 5 bases, with 15 bases between. The CDR3 sequence: CASSLDLAGDHNEQFF. DNA of the CDR3: TGTGCCAGCAGCTTAGACCTCGCAGGGGACCACAATGAGCAGTTCTTC.